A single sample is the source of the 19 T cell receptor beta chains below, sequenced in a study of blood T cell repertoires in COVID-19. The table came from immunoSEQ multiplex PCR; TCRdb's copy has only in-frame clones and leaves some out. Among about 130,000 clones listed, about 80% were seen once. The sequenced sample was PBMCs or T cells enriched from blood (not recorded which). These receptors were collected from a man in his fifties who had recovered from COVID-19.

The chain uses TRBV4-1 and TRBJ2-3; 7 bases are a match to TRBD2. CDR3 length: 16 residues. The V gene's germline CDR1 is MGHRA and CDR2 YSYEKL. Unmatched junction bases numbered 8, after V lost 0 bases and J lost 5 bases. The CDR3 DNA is TGCGCCAGCAGCCAAGAACCGCAGACGGGGGGAGATACGCAGTATTTT. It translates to CASSQEPQTGGDTQYF.

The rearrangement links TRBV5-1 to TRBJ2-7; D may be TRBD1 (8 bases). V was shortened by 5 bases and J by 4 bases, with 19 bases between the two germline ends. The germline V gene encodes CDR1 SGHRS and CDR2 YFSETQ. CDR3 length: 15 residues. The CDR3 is CASRAGQGGPYEQYF. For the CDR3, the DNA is TGCGCCAGCAGAGCCGGACAGGGAGGGCCTTACGAGCAGTACTTC. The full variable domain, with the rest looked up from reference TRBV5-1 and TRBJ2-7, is KAGVTQTPRYLIKTRGQQVTLSCSPISGHRSVSWYQQTPGQGLQFLFEYFSETQRNKGNFPGRFSGRQFSNSRSEMNVSTLELGDSALYLCASRAGQGGPYEQYFGPGTRLTVT.

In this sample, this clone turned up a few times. The CDR3 coding sequence is TGTGCCAGTAGTGTCAGACAGAATTGGGGCCAGAACACTGAAGCTTTCTTT. Encoded protein: CASSVRQNWGQNTEAFF. This chain uses TRBV19 with TRBJ1-1; the D gene is possibly TRBD1 (5 bases). CDR3 length: 17 amino acids. Looked up from germline, CDR1 is LNHDA and CDR2 is SQIVND (reference sequence). Trimming removed 5 bases at V and 1 base at J, with 20 bases between.

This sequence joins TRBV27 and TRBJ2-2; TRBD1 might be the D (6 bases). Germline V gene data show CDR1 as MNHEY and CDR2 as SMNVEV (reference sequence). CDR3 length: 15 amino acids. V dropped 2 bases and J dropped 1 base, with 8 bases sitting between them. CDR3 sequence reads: CASSLQQGNTGELFF. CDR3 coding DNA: TGTGCCAGCAGTTTACAACAGGGGAACACCGGGGAGCTGTTTTTT.

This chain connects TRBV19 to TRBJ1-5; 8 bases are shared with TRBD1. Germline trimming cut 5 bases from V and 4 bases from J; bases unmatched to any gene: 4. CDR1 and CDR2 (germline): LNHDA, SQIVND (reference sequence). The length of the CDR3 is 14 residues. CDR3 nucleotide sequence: TGTGCCAGTAGTTTAAGACAGGGGAATCAGCCCCAGCATTTT. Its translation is CASSLRQGNQPQHF.

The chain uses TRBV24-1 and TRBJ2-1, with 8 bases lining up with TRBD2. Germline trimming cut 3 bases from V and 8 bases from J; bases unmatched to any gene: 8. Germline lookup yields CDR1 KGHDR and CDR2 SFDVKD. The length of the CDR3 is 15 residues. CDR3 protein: CATSDLGGAWDEQFF. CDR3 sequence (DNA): TGTGCCACCAGTGATCTCGGGGGGGCCTGGGATGAGCAGTTCTTC.

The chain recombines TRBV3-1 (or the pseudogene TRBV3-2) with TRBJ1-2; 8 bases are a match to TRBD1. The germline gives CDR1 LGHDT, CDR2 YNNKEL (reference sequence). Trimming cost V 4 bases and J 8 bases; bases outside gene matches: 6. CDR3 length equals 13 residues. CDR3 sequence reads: CASSRTGSGGYTF. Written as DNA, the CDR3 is TGTGCCAGCAGCCGGACAGGGTCAGGAGGCTACACCTTC.

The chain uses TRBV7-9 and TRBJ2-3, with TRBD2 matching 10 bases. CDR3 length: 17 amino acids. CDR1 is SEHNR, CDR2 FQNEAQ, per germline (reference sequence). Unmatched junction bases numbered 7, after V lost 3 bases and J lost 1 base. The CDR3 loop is CASSLASGTSGTDTQYF. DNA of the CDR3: TGTGCCAGCAGCTTGGCCTCCGGGACTAGCGGCACAGATACGCAGTATTTT.

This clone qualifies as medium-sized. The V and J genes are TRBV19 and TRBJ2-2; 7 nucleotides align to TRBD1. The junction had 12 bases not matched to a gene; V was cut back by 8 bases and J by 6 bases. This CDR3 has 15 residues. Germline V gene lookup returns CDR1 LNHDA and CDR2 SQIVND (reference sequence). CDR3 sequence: CASGRTGLDPGELFF. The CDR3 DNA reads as TGTGCCAGTGGTCGGACAGGTTTGGACCCCGGGGAGCTGTTTTTT. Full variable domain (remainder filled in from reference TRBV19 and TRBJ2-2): DGGITQSPKYLFRKEGQNVTLSCEQNLNHDAMYWYRQDPGQGLRLIYYSQIVNDFQKGDIAEGYSVSREKKESFPLTVTSAQKNPTAFYLCASGRTGLDPGELFFGEGSRLTVL.

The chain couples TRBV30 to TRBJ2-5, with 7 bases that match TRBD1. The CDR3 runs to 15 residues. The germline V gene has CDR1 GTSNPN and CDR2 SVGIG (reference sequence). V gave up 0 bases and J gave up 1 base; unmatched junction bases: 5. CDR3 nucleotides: TGTGCCTGGAGTGTTGGGCAGGGGGTCCAAGAGACCCAGTACTTC. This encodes CAWSVGQGVQETQYF.

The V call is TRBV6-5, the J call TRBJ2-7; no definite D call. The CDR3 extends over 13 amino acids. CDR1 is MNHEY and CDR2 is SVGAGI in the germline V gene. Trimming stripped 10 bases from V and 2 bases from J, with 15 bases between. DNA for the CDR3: TGTGCCACCCGCGAGTCGGTCACCTACGAGCAGTACTTC. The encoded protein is CATRESVTYEQYF.

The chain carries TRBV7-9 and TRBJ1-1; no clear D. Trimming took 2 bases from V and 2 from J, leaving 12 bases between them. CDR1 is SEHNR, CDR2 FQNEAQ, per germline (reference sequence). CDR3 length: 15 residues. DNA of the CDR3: TGTGCCAGCAGCTTAAATTCAGATCCTAACACTGAAGCTTTCTTT. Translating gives CASSLNSDPNTEAFF.

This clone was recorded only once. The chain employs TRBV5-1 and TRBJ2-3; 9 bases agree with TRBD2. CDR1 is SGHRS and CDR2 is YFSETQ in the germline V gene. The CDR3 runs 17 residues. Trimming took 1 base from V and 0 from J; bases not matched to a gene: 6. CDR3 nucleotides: TGCGCCAGCAGCTTGAATTTTGCGGGGGGGAGCACAGATACGCAGTATTTT. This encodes CASSLNFAGGSTDTQYF.

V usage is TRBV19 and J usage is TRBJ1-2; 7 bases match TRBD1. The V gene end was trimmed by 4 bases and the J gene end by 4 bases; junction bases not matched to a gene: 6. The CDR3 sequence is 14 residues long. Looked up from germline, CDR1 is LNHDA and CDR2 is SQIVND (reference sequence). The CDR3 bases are TGTGCCAGTAGTACGCGACAGGGAGGCTATGGCTACACCTTC. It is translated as CASSTRQGGYGYTF. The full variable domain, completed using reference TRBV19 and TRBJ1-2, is DGGITQSPKYLFRKEGQNVTLSCEQNLNHDAMYWYRQDPGQGLRLIYYSQIVNDFQKGDIAEGYSVSREKKESFPLTVTSAQKNPTAFYLCASSTRQGGYGYTFGSGTRLTVV.

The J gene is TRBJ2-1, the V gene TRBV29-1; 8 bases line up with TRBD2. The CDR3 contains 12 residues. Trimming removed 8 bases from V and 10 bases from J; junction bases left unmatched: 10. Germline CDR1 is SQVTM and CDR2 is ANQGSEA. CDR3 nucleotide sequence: TGCAGCTCCAGTAGCGGGGCGGTGGAGCAGTTCTTC. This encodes CSSSSGAVEQFF.

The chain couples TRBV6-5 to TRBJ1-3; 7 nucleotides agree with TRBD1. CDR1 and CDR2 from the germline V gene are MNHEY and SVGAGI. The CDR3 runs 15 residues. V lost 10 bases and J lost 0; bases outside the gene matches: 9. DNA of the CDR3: TGTGCCACCCGGGACAGCCCACTCTCTGGAAACACCATATATTTT. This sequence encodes CATRDSPLSGNTIYF.

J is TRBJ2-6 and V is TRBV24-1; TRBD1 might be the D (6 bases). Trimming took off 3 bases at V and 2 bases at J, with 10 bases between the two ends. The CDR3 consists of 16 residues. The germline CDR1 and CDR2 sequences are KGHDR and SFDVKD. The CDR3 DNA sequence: TGTGCCACCAGTGATCCCGGACAGACTGGGGCCAACGTCCTGACTTTC. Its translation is CATSDPGQTGANVLTF.

Here the CDR3 reads CASSLTGIQPQHF. CDR3 DNA: TGTGCCAGCAGTTTAACCGGGATCCAGCCCCAGCATTTT. V is TRBV27 and J is TRBJ1-5, with D hard to call. V lost 2 bases to trimming and J lost 7 bases, with 9 bases between them. The CDR3 totals 13 residues. Germline loops: CDR1 MNHEY, CDR2 SMNVEV (reference sequence).

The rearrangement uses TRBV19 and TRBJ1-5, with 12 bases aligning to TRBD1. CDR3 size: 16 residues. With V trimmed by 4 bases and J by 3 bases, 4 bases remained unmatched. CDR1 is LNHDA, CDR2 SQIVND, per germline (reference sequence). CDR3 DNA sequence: TGTGCCAGTAGTAAGGGACAGGGGGCTTTCAATCAGCCCCAGCATTTT. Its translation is CASSKGQGAFNQPQHF.